This T cell receptor (beta chain) comes out of a study of blood T cell repertoires in COVID-19. Study information: Sites in the United States, Italy and Spain provided acute and convalescent COVID-19 samples. PBMCs, B-cell-depleted T cells, or T cells were the source of the cDNA or gDNA that made up the material.

Only a few counts were recorded for this clone. Authors' data handling: Reference gene primer amplification yielded estimated nucleated cell counts. Assay: immunoSEQ multiplex PCR; the TCRdb copy retains only in-frame clones and omits some. The V and J calls and clone size are taken from that table; D and trimming were inferred from the DNA. The profile shows approximately 220,000 clones, 81% of them singletons. V was clipped by 1 base and J by 4 bases, with 7 bases between them. The CDR3 runs 13 residues. The chain is built from TRBV12-3 or TRBV12-4 and TRBJ1-1; no definite D call. The sample taken for sequencing was peripheral blood. This clonotype originated in a woman older than 75 with acute or convalescent COVID-19. The CDR3: CASSLVVGTEAFF. The CDR3 nucleotides are TGTGCCAGCAGTTTAGTGGTCGGCACTGAAGCTTTCTTT.